Shown below are 24 T cell receptor beta chains from a single sample sequenced in a study of breast tumors, draining lymph nodes, adjacent tissues. The lymph nodes were axillary draining lymph nodes from breast cancer patients. One entry per CDR3 protein results from TCRdb running MiXCR on the multiplex PCR reads. This sample has approximately 280,000 distinct CDR3 sequences, with about 30% found just once. Sequenced: axillary lymph node tissue. The receptor set was obtained from a female donor with breast cancer. Some clones in this sample may be carry-over from other donors' samples.

The chain is built from TRBV9 and TRBJ1-4, with D maybe TRBD1 (5 bases). Deletions cut 0 bases from V and 3 bases from J, with 9 bases between. This CDR3 region has 15 residues. Germline V gene data show CDR1 as SGDLS and CDR2 as YYNGEE. CDR3 protein: CASSVGGDANEKLFF. CDR3 bases: TGTGCCAGCAGCGTAGGTGGGGACGCTAATGAAAAACTGTTTTTT.

In its sample, this clonotype was seen many times. The chain uses TRBV20-1 and TRBJ1-4, with D possibly matching TRBD1 (5 bases). The CDR3 is 13 residues long. V gave up 2 bases and J gave up 6 bases, with 10 bases separating them. The germline gives CDR1 DFQATT, CDR2 SNEGSKA (reference sequence). In nucleotides, the CDR3 is TGCAGTGCTAGATGGGTCAGGGATGAAAAACTGTTTTTT. Translating gives CSARWVRDEKLFF.

This clonotype occurred many times. This chain joins TRBV29-1 and TRBJ2-1; 10 nucleotides match TRBD2. V lost 7 bases to trimming and J lost 5 bases; unmatched junction nucleotides: 11. CDR3 length: 15 residues. Germline V gene data show CDR1 as SQVTM and CDR2 as ANQGSEA. The CDR3 coding sequence is TGCAGCGGTAAAGATATAGCGGGAGGCCACAATGAGCAGTTCTTC. It translates to CSGKDIAGGHNEQFF.

Many counts were recorded for this clonotype. V gene TRBV4-3 combines with J gene TRBJ1-2; D is undetermined. The CDR3 has 15 residues. Trimming took 0 bases from V and 8 from J, leaving 16 bases between them. The V gene's germline CDR1 is LGHNA and CDR2 YSLEER. Written as DNA, the CDR3 is TGCGCCAGCAGCCAAGATTCGCAACCGGACGGCGGCTACACCTTC. Its translation: CASSQDSQPDGGYTF.

V gene TRBV24-1 combines with J gene TRBJ2-7; D may be TRBD2 (6 bases). Germline V gene sequence: CDR1 KGHDR, CDR2 SFDVKD. Trimming stripped 3 bases from V and 1 base from J, with 12 bases between. The CDR3 totals 15 residues. The CDR3 is CATSDATGTSYEQYF. CDR3 DNA sequence: TGTGCCACCAGTGATGCTACCGGGACTTCCTACGAGCAGTACTTC.

This clonotype has ten or more counts. This chain connects TRBV9 to TRBJ2-3; a weak D match, TRBD1 (6 bases). V was trimmed by 0 bases and J by 1 base, leaving 9 bases between them. Germline V gene sequence: CDR1 SGDLS, CDR2 YYNGEE. The CDR3 consists of 15 residues. CDR3 protein: CASSVDRVGTDTQYF. CDR3 in DNA: TGTGCCAGCAGCGTAGACAGGGTGGGCACAGATACGCAGTATTTT. The whole variable domain, remainder taken from reference TRBV9 and TRBJ2-3, is DSGVTQTPKHLITATGQRVTLRCSPRSGDLSVYWYQQSLDQGLQFLIQYYNGEERAKGNILERFSAQQFPDLHSELNLSSLELGDSALYFCASSVDRVGTDTQYFGPGTRLTVL.

A word on this clonotype: At one end, the junction sequence differs from germline, possibly due to a read error. This sequence joins TRBV30 and TRBJ2-7; tentatively, D is TRBD2 (5 bases). CDR1 is GTSNPN and CDR2 is SVGIG in the germline V gene (reference sequence). This CDR3 is 16 amino acids long. The CDR3 is CAWSVEQWRNTYEQCF. Written as DNA, the CDR3 is TGTGCCTGGAGTGTCGAGCAGTGGAGGAACACATACGAGCAGTGCTTC. Based on the CDR3 plus reference TRBV30 and TRBJ2-7, the full variable domain is SQTIHQWPATLVQPVGSPLSLECTVEGTSNPNLYWYRQAAGRGLQLLFYSVGIGQISSEVPQNLSASRPQDRQFILSSKKLLLSDSGFYLCAWSVEQWRNTYEQCFGPGTRLTVT.

This chain connects TRBV5-1 to TRBJ2-3; TRBD1 agrees at 7 bases. This CDR3 spans 15 amino acids. With V trimmed by 5 bases and J by 2 bases, 8 bases remained unmatched. Germline CDR1 reads SGHRS; CDR2 reads YFSETQ. The CDR3 loop reads CASRRDTGVTDTQYF. The CDR3 DNA sequence: TGCGCCAGCAGGAGAGATACAGGGGTCACAGATACGCAGTATTTT.

V is TRBV3-1 and J is TRBJ1-1, with D unclear. Trimming removed 3 bases from V and 7 bases from J, with 12 bases in between. The CDR3 has 13 residues. Germline CDR1 is LGHDT and CDR2 is YNNKEL (reference sequence). The CDR3 spells CASSQWAQREAFF. The CDR3 region has the DNA TGTGCCAGCAGCCAGTGGGCCCAACGTGAAGCTTTCTTT.

Comments on this clonotype: A much larger clone differs from this one at a single base, so this may be a read error. The V and J genes are TRBV7-8 and TRBJ2-2; 7 nucleotides agree with TRBD1. The CDR3 sequence is 15 residues long. Looked up from germline, CDR1 is SGHVS and CDR2 is FQNEAQ. The chain's CDR3 is CASSRDSPNTGELSF. The DNA of the CDR3 is TGTGCCAGCAGCCGGGACAGCCCAAACACCGGGGAGCTGTCTTTT.

This clonotype is a singleton in its sample. Possible read error: a much larger clone is one base away. The gene calls are TRBV20-1 and TRBJ2-1, with 7 bases lining up with TRBD2. The CDR3 is 14 residues long. From germline, CDR1 is DFQATT and CDR2 SNEGSKA (reference sequence). The CDR3 DNA reads as TGCAGTGCTAGCCGGGACTACGACTACACTGAGCAGTTCTTC. Protein: CSASRDYDYTEQFF.

This clonotype was detected many times. The gene calls are TRBV20-1 and TRBJ2-7, with D perhaps being TRBD1 or TRBD2 (5 bases each). Germline CDR1 DFQATT, CDR2 SNEGSKA (reference sequence). CDR3 length: 14 residues. Trimming cost V 5 bases and J 2 bases, with 16 bases left between them. In nucleotides, the CDR3 is TGCAGTGCTCTAGCCAGGGTCCCCCCCTACGAGCAGTACTTC. It encodes CSALARVPPYEQYF.

In this sample, this clonotype turned up many times. The rearrangement joins TRBV20-1 to TRBJ1-5, with 8 nucleotides matching TRBD1. Germline V gene lookup returns CDR1 DFQATT and CDR2 SNEGSKA (reference sequence). The CDR3 covers 15 residues. The trim removed 2 bases at V and 7 bases at J, leaving 10 bases unmatched. Here the CDR3 reads CSARPPGGAGQPQHF. CDR3 nucleotides: TGCAGTGCTAGACCCCCAGGGGGCGCAGGACAGCCCCAGCATTTT.

Of note for this clonotype: Given the absence of the conserved phenylalanine or tryptophan at the CDR3 end, a read error is likely. No DNA is shown, since the ends of the CDR3 on it are uncertain; the CDR3 is the one TCRdb lists. The rearrangement uses TRBV7-8 and TRBJ2-3; TRBD1 was called by the table and not checked on the DNA. CDR1 SGHVS and CDR2 FQNEAQ come from the germline V gene. Ends included, the CDR3 has 14 residues. The CDR3 spells CASSPDRKGDTRYL.

A remark on this clonotype: Germline and junction disagree at one end, which may indicate a read error. The chain recombines TRBV27 with TRBJ2-7; the D is unclear. Germline V gene sequence: CDR1 MNHEY, CDR2 SMNVEV (reference sequence). The CDR3 consists of 13 residues. CDR3 DNA sequence: TGTGCCAGCAGTTCTCAGGAAGTCTACGAGCAGTGCTTC. It yields the protein CASSSQEVYEQCF.

This sequence joins TRBV12-3 or TRBV12-4 and TRBJ2-4; maybe TRBD1 (6 bases). The CDR3 is made up of 13 amino acids. Trimming removed 6 bases from V and 6 bases from J, with 12 bases in between. CDR3 nucleotide sequence: TGTGCCAGCAGCAACGTACAGGGAAACATTCAGTACTTC. Residues: CASSNVQGNIQYF.

The chain has TRBV19 and TRBJ1-1, with D maybe TRBD1 (5 bases). The V end lost 7 bases, the J end lost 1 base, and 19 bases lay between the germline ends. The CDR3 has 16 amino acids. The germline gives CDR1 LNHDA, CDR2 SQIVND (reference sequence). In nucleotides, the CDR3 is TGTGCCAGTAAGAGAAGGGGCGGTTGGAAGAACACTGAAGCTTTCTTT. Amino acids: CASKRRGGWKNTEAFF.

At least ten counts were recorded for this clonotype. The gene calls are TRBV5-1 and TRBJ2-3, with D maybe TRBD2 (7 bases). This CDR3 is 15 amino acids long. V shed 2 bases and J shed 2 bases, with 12 bases lying between them. Germline V lookup: CDR1 SGHRS, CDR2 YFSETQ. The CDR3 sequence is CASSFEGDYTDTQYF. The DNA for the CDR3 is TGCGCCAGCAGCTTTGAGGGGGACTACACAGATACGCAGTATTTT.

This clonotype was observed at least ten times. A much larger clonotype is one base distant, so this may be a read error. The conserved closing phenylalanine or tryptophan is absent in this CDR3, likely reflecting a read error. The chain is built from TRBV24-1 and TRBJ2-5; 8 positions match TRBD1. Germline V lookup: CDR1 KGHDR, CDR2 SFDVKD. The CDR3 extends over 15 amino acids. J gave up 5 bases and V 2 bases, and 6 bases lay outside the gene matches. Here the CDR3 DNA reads TGTGCCACCAGTGATTCGGCCAGGGGGCGGGAGACCCAGTACCTC. Its protein is CATSDSARGRETQYL.

This clonotype occurred many times. This chain uses TRBV7-9 with TRBJ2-5, with D possibly matching TRBD1 (6 bases). Trimming took 1 base from V and 2 from J, leaving 11 bases between them. Germline V gene data show CDR1 as SEHNR and CDR2 as FQNEAQ (reference sequence). There are 15 residues in the CDR3. The CDR3 reads CASSLVRGYQETQYF. The CDR3 DNA follows: TGTGCCAGCAGCTTAGTCAGGGGCTATCAAGAGACCCAGTACTTC.

V usage is TRBV9 and J usage is TRBJ1-1; D is unresolved. Germline V gene sequence: CDR1 SGDLS, CDR2 YYNGEE. This CDR3 contains 14 residues. V dropped 0 bases and J dropped 5 bases, with 11 bases sitting between them. As DNA, the CDR3 is TGTGCCAGCAGCGTAGGGGTTGACGGGACTGAAGCTTTCTTT. Its translation: CASSVGVDGTEAFF.

Remarks on this clonotype: A read error is possible here, since a much larger clone lies one base away. The CDR3 DNA reads as TGTGCCAGCAGTTACCAAGTGACTAGCGGATACAATAAGCAGTTCTTC. The encoded protein is CASSYQVTSGYNKQFF. The chain employs TRBV6-5 and TRBJ2-1; 9 positions match TRBD2. Germline V lookup: CDR1 MNHEY, CDR2 SVGAGI. This CDR3 has 16 residues.

This clonotype was counted many times. The chain is built from TRBV11-3 and TRBJ2-2; weak D call: TRBD2 (5 bases). The CDR3 contains 14 residues. CDR1 and CDR2 from the germline V gene are SGHNT and YENEEA. Between the trimmed V and J ends, which lost 5 bases and 6 bases, there was a span of 13 bases. The CDR3 DNA reads as TGTGCCAGCAGCCGGGAACTAAGGGCCGGGGAGCTGTTTTTT. Translating gives CASSRELRAGELFF.

Remarks on this clonotype: This may come from a read error, since a much larger clone is one base off. The CDR3 region is CASSQIRDRGNSPLHF. In DNA, the CDR3 is TGTGCCAGCAGCCAAATACGGGACAGGGGGAATTCACCCCTCCACTTT. The V and J genes are TRBV3-1 and TRBJ1-6; 11 bases are a match to TRBD1. The germline gives CDR1 LGHDT, CDR2 YNNKEL (reference sequence). This CDR3 comprises 16 residues. Losses at the gene ends were 2 bases for V and 7 bases for J; bases not matched to a gene: 4.